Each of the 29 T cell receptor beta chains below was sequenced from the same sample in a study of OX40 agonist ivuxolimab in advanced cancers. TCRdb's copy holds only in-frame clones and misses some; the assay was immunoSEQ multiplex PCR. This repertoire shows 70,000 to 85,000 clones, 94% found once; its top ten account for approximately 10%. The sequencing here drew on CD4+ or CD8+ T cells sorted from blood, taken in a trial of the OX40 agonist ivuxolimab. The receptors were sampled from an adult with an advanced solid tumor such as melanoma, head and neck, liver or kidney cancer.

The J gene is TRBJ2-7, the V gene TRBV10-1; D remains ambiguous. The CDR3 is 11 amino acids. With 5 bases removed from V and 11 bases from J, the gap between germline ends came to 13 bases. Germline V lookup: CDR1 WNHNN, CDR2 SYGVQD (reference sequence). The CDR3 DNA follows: TGCGCCAGCAGTTCCCAAGGACCTAAGTACTTC. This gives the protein CASSSQGPKYF.

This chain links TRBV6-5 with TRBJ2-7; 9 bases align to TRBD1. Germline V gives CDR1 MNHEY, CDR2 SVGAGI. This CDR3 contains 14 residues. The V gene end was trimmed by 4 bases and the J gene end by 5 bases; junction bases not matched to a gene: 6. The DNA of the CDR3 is TGTGCCAGCAGTTTGACAGGGGGTACGAACGAGCAGTACTTC. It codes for CASSLTGGTNEQYF.

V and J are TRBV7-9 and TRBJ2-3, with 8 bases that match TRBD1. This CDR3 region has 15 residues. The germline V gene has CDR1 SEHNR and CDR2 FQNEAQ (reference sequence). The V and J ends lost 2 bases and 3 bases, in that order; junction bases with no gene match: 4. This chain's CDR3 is CASSLPDRGTDTQYF. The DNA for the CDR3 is TGTGCCAGCAGCTTACCCGACAGGGGTACAGATACGCAGTATTTT.

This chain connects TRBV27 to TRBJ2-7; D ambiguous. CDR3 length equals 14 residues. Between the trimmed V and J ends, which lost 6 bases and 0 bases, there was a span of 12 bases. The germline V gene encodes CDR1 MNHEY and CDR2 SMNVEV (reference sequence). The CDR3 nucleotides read TGTGCCAGCAGGGCCGGACGGACCTCCTACGAGCAGTACTTC. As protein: CASRAGRTSYEQYF.

Written as DNA, the CDR3 is TGTGCCAGCGCGCCGCACTCTGGAAACACCATATATTTT. This codes for CASAPHSGNTIYF. V gene TRBV13 combines with J gene TRBJ1-3; D not resolved. The CDR3 spans 13 residues. Between the trimmed V and J ends, which lost 8 bases and 0 bases, there was a span of 8 bases. CDR1 and CDR2 (germline): PRHDT, FYEKMQ (reference sequence).

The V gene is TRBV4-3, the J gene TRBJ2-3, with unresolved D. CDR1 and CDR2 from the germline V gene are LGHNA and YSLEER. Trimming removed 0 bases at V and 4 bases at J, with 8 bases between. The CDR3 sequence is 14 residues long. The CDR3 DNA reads TGCGCCAGCAGCCAAGATCATGTTTCAGATACGCAGTATTTT. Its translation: CASSQDHVSDTQYF.

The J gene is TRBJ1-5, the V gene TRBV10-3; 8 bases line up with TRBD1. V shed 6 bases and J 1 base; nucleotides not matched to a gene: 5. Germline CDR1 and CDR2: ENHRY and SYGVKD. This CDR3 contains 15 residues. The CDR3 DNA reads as TGTGCCATCAGGGACAGGGCGGGGAGCAATCAGCCCCAGCATTTT. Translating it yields CAIRDRAGSNQPQHF.

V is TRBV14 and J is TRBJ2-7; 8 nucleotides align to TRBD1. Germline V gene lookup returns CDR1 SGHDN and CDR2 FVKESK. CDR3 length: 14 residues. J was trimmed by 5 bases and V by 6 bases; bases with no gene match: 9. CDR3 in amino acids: CASRETQGANEQYF. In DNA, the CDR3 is TGTGCCAGCAGGGAGACGCAGGGGGCGAACGAGCAGTACTTC. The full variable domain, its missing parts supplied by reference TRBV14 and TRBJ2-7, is EAGVTQFPSHSVIEKGQTVTLRCDPISGHDNLYWYRRVMGKEIKFLLHFVKESKQDESGMPNNRFLAERTGGTYSTLKVQPAELEDSGVYFCASRETQGANEQYFGPGTRLTVT.

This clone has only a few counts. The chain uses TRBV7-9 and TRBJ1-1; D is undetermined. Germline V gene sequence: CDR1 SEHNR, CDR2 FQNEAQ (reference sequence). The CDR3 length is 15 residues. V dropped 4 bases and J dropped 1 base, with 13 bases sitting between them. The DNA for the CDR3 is TGTGCCAGCAGCTCAAGTCTTTCATGGAACACTGAAGCTTTCTTT. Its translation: CASSSSLSWNTEAFF.

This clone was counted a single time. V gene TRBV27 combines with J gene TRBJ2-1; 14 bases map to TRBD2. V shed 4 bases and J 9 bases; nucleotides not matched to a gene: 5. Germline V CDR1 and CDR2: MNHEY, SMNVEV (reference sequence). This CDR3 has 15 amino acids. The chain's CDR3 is CASSSGTSGSTEQFF. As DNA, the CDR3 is TGTGCCAGCAGTTCCGGGACTAGCGGGAGCACTGAGCAGTTCTTC.

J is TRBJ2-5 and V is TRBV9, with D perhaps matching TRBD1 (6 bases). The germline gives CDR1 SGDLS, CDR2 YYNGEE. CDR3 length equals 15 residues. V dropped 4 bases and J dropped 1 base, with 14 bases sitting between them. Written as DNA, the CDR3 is TGTGCCAGCAGCCACCGGGACATACCCCAAGAGACCCAGTACTTC. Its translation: CASSHRDIPQETQYF.

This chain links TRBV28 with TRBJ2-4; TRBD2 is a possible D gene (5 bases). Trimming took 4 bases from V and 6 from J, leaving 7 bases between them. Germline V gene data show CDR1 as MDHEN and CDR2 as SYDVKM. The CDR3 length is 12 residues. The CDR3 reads CASSYGVNIQYF. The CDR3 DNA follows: TGTGCCAGCAGTTACGGGGTAAACATTCAGTACTTC.

CDR3: CASSVSSGRIGEQFF. The DNA for the CDR3 is TGTGCCAGCAGCGTATCAAGCGGGAGGATTGGGGAGCAGTTCTTC. V is TRBV9 and J is TRBJ2-1; 9 nucleotides align to TRBD2. The CDR3 extends over 15 amino acids. The V gene end was trimmed by 1 base and the J gene end by 10 bases; junction bases not matched to a gene: 9. Germline V CDR1 and CDR2: SGDLS, YYNGEE. Full variable domain (rest looked up from reference TRBV9 and TRBJ2-1): DSGVTQTPKHLITATGQRVTLRCSPRSGDLSVYWYQQSLDQGLQFLIQYYNGEERAKGNILERFSAQQFPDLHSELNLSSLELGDSALYFCASSVSSGRIGEQFFGPGTRLTVL.

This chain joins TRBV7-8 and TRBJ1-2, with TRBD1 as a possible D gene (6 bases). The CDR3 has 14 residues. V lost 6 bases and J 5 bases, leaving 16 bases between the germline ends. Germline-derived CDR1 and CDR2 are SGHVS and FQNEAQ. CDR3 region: CASSTYRVGYGYTF. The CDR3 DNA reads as TGTGCCAGCAGTACATACAGGGTTGGGTATGGCTACACCTTC. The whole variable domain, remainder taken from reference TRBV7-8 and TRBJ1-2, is GAGVSQSPRYKVAKRGQDVALRCDPISGHVSLFWYQQALGQGPEFLTYFQNEAQLDKSGLPSDRFFAERPEGSVSTLKIQRTQQEDSAVYLCASSTYRVGYGYTFGSGTRLTVV.

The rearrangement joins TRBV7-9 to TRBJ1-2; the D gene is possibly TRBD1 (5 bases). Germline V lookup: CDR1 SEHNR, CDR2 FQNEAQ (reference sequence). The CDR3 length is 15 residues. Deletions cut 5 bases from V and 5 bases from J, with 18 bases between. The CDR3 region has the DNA TGTGCCAGCAGCACGGACGGGACTTATTGGTATGGCTACACCTTC. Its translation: CASSTDGTYWYGYTF.

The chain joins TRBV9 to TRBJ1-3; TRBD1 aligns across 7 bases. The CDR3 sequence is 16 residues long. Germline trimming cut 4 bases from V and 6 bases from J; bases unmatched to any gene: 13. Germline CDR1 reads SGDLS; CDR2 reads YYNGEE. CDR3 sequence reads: CASSFGTVGTKNTIYF. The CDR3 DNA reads TGTGCCAGCAGCTTCGGGACAGTGGGAACTAAAAACACCATATATTTT.

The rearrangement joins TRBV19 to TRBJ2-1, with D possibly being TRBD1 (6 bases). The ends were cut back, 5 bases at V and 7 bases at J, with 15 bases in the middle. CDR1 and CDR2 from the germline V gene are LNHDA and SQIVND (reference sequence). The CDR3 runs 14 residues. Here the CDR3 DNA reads TGTGCCAGTAGTCCCGCCTACAGGGATAATGAGCAGTTCTTC. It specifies CASSPAYRDNEQFF.

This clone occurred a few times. DNA for the CDR3: TGTGCCAGCAGCTTGCCCCTGAACACTGAAGCTTTCTTT. Its translation: CASSLPLNTEAFF. The rearrangement uses TRBV5-6 and TRBJ1-1; unclear D gene. Germline-derived CDR1 and CDR2 are SGHDT and YYEEEE. V shed 1 base and J shed 0 bases, with 4 bases lying between them. This CDR3 is 13 amino acids long.

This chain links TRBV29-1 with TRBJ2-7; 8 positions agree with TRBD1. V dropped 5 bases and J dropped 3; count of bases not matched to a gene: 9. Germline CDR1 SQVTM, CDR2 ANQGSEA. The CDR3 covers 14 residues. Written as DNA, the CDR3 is TGCAGCGTTACGTGGACAGGGTTAATCTACGAGCAGTACTTC. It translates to CSVTWTGLIYEQYF.

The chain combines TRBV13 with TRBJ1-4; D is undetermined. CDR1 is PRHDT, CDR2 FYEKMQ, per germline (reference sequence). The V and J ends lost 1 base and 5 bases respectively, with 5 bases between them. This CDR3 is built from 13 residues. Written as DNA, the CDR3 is TGTGCCAGCAGCTTAGTATCGAATGAAAAACTGTTTTTT. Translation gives CASSLVSNEKLFF.

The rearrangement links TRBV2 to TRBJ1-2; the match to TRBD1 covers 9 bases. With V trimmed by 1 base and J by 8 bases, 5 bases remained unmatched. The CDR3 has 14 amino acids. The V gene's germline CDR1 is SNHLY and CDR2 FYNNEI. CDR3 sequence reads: CASSEGTGVVGYTF. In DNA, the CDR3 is TGTGCCAGCAGTGAAGGGACAGGGGTGGTAGGCTACACCTTC.

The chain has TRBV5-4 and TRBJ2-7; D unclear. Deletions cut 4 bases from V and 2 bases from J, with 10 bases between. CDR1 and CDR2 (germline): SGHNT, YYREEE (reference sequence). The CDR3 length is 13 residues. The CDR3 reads CASSPTLTYEQYF. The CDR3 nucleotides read TGTGCCAGCAGCCCAACCCTCACCTACGAGCAGTACTTC. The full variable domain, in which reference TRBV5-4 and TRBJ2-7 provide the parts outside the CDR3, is ETGVTQSPTHLIKTRGQQVTLRCSSQSGHNTVSWYQQALGQGPQFIFQYYREEENGRGNFPPRFSGLQFPNYSSELNVNALELDDSALYLCASSPTLTYEQYFGPGTRLTVT.

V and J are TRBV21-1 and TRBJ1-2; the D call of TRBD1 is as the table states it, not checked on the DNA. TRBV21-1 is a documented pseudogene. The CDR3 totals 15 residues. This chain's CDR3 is CASSKEGQGEIGYTF. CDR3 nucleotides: TGTGCCAGCAGCAAGGAGGGACAGGGGGAGATCGGCTACACCTTC.

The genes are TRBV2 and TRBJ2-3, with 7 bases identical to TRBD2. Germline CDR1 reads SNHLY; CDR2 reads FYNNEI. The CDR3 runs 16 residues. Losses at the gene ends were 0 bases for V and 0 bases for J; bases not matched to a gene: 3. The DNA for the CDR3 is TGTGCCAGCAGTGAAGCGAGCGGGGCTAGCACAGATACGCAGTATTTT. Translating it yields CASSEASGASTDTQYF.

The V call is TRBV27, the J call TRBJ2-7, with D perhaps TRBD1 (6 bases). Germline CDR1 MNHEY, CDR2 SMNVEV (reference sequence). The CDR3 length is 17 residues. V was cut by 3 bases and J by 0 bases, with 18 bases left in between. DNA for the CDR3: TGTGCCAGCAGTTTGTACAGGGAATTAATAGGCTCCTACGAGCAGTACTTC. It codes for CASSLYRELIGSYEQYF.

In DNA form, the CDR3 reads TGTGCCAGCAGTGAAGCAGGATTCCAAGAGACCCAGTACTTC. Protein: CASSEAGFQETQYF. The chain recombines TRBV6-1 with TRBJ2-5; D ambiguous. There are 14 residues in the CDR3. CDR1 and CDR2 (germline): MNHNS, SASEGT. With 0 bases removed from V and 1 base from J, the gap between germline ends came to 6 bases.

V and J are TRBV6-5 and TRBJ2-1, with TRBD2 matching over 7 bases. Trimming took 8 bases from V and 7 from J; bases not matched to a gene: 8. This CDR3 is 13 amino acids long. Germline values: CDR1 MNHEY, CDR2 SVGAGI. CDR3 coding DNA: TGTGCCAGCTGTACGGGAGGAGGAAATGAGCAGTTCTTC. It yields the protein CASCTGGGNEQFF.

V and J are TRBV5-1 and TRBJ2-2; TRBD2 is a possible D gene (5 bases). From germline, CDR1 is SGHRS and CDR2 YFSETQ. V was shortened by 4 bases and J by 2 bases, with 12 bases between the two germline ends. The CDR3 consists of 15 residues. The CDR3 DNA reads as TGCGCCAGCAGCCCCGACGGACTCAACACCGGGGAGCTGTTTTTT. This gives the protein CASSPDGLNTGELFF. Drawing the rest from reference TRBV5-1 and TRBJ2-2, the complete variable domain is KAGVTQTPRYLIKTRGQQVTLSCSPISGHRSVSWYQQTPGQGLQFLFEYFSETQRNKGNFPGRFSGRQFSNSRSEMNVSTLELGDSALYLCASSPDGLNTGELFFGEGSRLTVL.

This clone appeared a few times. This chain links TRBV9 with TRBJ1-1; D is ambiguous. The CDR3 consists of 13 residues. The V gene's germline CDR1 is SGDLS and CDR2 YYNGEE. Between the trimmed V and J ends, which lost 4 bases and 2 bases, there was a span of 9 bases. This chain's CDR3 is CASSLSGNTEAFF. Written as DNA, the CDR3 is TGTGCCAGCAGCCTTTCAGGAAACACTGAAGCTTTCTTT.